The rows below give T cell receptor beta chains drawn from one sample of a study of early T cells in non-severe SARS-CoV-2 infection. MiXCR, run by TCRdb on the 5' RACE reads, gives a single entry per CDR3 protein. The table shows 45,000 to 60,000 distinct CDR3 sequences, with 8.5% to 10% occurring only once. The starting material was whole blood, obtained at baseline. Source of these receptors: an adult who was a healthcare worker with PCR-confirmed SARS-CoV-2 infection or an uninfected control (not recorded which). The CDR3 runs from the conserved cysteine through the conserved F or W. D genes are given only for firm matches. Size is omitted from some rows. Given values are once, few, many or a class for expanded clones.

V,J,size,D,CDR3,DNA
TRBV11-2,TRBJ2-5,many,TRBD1,CASSFQGAETQYF,TGTGCCAGCAGCTTCCAGGGGGCAGAGACCCAGTACTTC
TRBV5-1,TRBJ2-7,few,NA,CASSLSGLPYEQYF,TGCGCCAGCAGCTTGTCGGGACTTCCCTACGAGCAGTACTTC
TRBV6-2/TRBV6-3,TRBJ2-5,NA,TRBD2,CASSYLSTSAGGPETQYF,TGTGCCAGCAGTTATCTGAGTACGTCGGCGGGGGGTCCCGAGACCCAGTACTTC
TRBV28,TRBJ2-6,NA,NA,CASSNSASGANVLTF,TGTGCCAGCAGTAATTCAGCCTCTGGGGCCAACGTCCTGACTTTC
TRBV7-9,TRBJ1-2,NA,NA,CASSLVLQEYGYTF,TGTGCCAGCAGCTTAGTCTTACAGGAATACGGCTACACCTTC
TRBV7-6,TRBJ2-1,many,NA,CASSLGQGRDEQFF,TGTGCCAGCAGCTTAGGTCAGGGTAGAGACGAGCAGTTCTTC
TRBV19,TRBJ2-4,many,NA,CASSIGTLVAKNIQYF,TGTGCCAGTAGTATTGGGACACTAGTAGCCAAAAACATTCAGTACTTC
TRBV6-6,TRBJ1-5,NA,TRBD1,CASSARQGYAPQHF,TGTGCCAGCAGTGCCAGACAGGGCTATGCGCCCCAGCATTTT
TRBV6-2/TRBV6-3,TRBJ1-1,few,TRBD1,CAAPGTGRKTEAFF,TGTGCCGCCCCCGGGACAGGGAGGAAGACTGAAGCTTTCTTT
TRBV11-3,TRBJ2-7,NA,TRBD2,CASSNSGSFSEQYF,TGTGCCAGCAGCAATAGCGGGAGTTTCTCCGAGCAGTACTTC
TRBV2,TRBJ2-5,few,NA,CASSRGQETQYF,TGTGCCAGCAGTCGGGGTCAAGAGACCCAGTACTTC
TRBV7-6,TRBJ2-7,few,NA,CASSWADSYEQYF,TGTGCCAGCAGCTGGGCGGATTCCTACGAGCAGTACTTC
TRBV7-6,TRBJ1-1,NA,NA,CASSLDGTNTEAFF,TGTGCCAGCAGCTTAGACGGGACAAACACTGAAGCTTTCTTT
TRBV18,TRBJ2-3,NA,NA,CASSPDGPGDTQYF,TGTGCCAGCTCACCAGACGGGCCAGGAGATACGCAGTATTTT
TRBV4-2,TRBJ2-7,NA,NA,CASSQEALASYEQYF,TGTGCCAGCAGCCAAGAAGCACTAGCCTCCTACGAGCAGTACTTC
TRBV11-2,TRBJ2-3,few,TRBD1,CASSLRRQGDLDTQYF,TGTGCCAGCAGCTTAAGAAGACAGGGGGATCTAGATACGCAGTATTTT
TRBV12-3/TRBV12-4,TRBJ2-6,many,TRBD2,CASSPWTSGGTGANVLTF,TGTGCCAGCAGTCCATGGACTAGCGGGGGTACTGGGGCCAACGTCCTGACTTTC
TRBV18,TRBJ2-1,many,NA,CASSPGSGGPSSYNEQFF,TGTGCCAGCTCACCCGGGAGCGGCGGCCCGAGCTCCTACAATGAGCAGTTCTTC
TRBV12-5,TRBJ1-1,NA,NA,CASGEFSTEAFF,TGTGCTAGTGGCGAATTTAGCACTGAAGCTTTCTTT
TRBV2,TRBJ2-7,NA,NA,CASSEAAGSYEQYF,TGTGCCAGCAGTGAAGCTGCAGGGAGCTACGAGCAGTACTTC
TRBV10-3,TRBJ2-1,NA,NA,CAISALNEQFF,TGTGCCATCAGTGCCCTCAATGAGCAGTTCTTC
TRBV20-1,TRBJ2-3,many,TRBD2,CSARESGRLAETTQYF,TGCAGTGCTAGAGAGTCGGGGCGACTAGCGGAGACTACGCAGTATTTT
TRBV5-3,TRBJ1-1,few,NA,CARSPLGRDTEAFF,TGTGCCAGAAGCCCTCTCGGAAGAGACACTGAAGCTTTCTTT
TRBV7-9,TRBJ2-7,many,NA,CASSLSLPEQYF,TGTGCCAGCAGCTTATCCCTACCCGAGCAGTACTTC
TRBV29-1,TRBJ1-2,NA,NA,CSVSDRGYTF,TGCAGCGTTTCCGATCGGGGCTACACCTTC
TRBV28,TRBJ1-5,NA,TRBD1,CASSLGTGGQGSQHF,TGTGCCAGCAGCCTAGGGACAGGCGGGCAGGGGTCCCAGCATTTT
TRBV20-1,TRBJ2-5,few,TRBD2,CSARGLAGPSRGVQETQYF,TGCAGTGCTAGAGGACTAGCGGGCCCCTCTCGTGGGGTACAAGAGACCCAGTACTTC
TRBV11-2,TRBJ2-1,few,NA,CASSTNQRRIYNEQFF,TGTGCCAGCAGTACCAACCAGCGGAGGATCTACAATGAGCAGTTCTTC
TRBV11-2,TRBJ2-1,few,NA,CASSPTTRNEQFF,TGTGCCAGCAGCCCCACCACTAGGAATGAGCAGTTCTTC
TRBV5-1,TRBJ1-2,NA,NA,CASSLADYRGYTF,TGCGCCAGCAGCTTGGCTGATTACCGTGGCTACACCTTC
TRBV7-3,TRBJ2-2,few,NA,CASSLPGTGSGELFF,TGTGCCAGCAGCTTACCTGGGACCGGATCGGGGGAGCTGTTTTTT
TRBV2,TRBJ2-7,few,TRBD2,CASHGLAGSYEQYF,TGTGCCAGCCACGGCCTAGCGGGATCCTACGAGCAGTACTTC
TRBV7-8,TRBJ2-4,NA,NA,CASSSRVAGEERQYF,TGTGCCAGCAGCTCGAGGGTGGCAGGAGAGGAGAGGCAGTACTTC
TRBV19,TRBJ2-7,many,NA,CASSTYWGDEQYF,TGTGCCAGTAGTACCTACTGGGGAGATGAGCAGTACTTC
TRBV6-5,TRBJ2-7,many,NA,CASSQGAGYHEQYF,TGTGCCAGCAGCCAAGGGGCGGGATACCACGAGCAGTACTTC
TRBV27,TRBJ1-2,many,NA,CASARGGPVSYGYTF,TGTGCCAGCGCCCGAGGGGGACCAGTGTCTTATGGCTACACCTTC
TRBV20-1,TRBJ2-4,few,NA,CSAREGMAVGNIQYF,TGCAGTGCTAGAGAAGGTATGGCAGTTGGAAACATTCAGTACTTC
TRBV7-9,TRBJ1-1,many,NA,CASSPRTGKKAFF,TGTGCCAGCAGCCCCCGAACGGGCAAAAAAGCTTTCTTT
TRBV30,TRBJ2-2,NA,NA,CAWSVNRVEVFGELFF,TGTGCCTGGAGTGTCAACAGGGTAGAGGTCTTCGGGGAGCTGTTTTTT
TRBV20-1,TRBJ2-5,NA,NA,CSAPRTGGEETQYF,TGCAGTGCGCCGAGGACCGGTGGGGAAGAGACCCAGTACTTC
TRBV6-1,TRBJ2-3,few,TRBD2,CASSGRLAALTDTQYF,TGTGCCAGCAGCGGCAGGCTAGCGGCGCTCACAGATACGCAGTATTTT
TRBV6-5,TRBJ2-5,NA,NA,CASSGTVRETQYF,TGTGCCAGCAGTGGGACTGTGCGAGAGACCCAGTACTTC
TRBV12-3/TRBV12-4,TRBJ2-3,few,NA,CASSPGGERYF,TGTGCCAGCAGCCCCGGAGGGGAGAGGTATTTT
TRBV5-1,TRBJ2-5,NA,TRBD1,CASSLQGVETQYF,TGCGCCAGCAGCTTACAGGGGGTTGAGACCCAGTACTTC
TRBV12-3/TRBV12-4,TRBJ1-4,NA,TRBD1,CASRIGDRQNEKLFF,TGTGCCAGCAGGATCGGGGACAGACAAAATGAAAAACTGTTTTTT
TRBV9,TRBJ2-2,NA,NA,CASSENTGELFF,TGTGCCAGCAGCGAAAACACCGGGGAGCTGTTTTTT
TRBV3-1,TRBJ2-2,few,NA,CASSRGLLAANTGELFF,TGTGCCAGCAGCCGGGGGCTCCTAGCGGCCAACACCGGGGAGCTGTTTTTT
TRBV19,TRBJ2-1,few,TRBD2,CASSALAGAPNEQFF,TGTGCCAGTAGTGCCCTAGCGGGAGCTCCCAATGAGCAGTTCTTC
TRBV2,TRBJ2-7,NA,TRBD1,CASSEAWGQNSYEQYF,TGTGCCAGCAGTGAAGCCTGGGGACAGAACTCCTACGAGCAGTACTTC
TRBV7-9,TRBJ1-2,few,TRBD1,CASSLTTGPHGYTF,TGTGCCAGCAGCCTGACGACAGGGCCGCATGGCTACACCTTC
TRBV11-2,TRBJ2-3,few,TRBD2,CASSQGLALTDTQYF,TGTGCCAGCAGCCAGGGACTAGCGCTCACAGATACGCAGTATTTT
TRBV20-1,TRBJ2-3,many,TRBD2,CSAIMTSGNPDTQYF,TGCAGTGCTATAATGACTAGCGGGAACCCAGATACGCAGTATTTT
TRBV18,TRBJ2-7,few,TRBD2,CASSPVTSGRDEQYF,TGTGCCAGCTCACCCGTGACTAGCGGGAGGGACGAGCAGTACTTC
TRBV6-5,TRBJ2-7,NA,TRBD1,CASSPGQGLHEQYF,TGTGCCAGCAGTCCGGGACAGGGTCTTCACGAGCAGTACTTC